The source of this T cell receptor (beta chain) is a study of blood T cell repertoires in COVID-19. Original methodology: For nucleated cells, counts were estimated from reference gene primer amplification. Profiled with immunoSEQ multiplex PCR; TCRdb holds only in-frame clones, not every one. The DNA gave D and trimming, while V, J and clone size come from that table. This sample has approximately 40,000 clones; approximately 90% occur once, and the top ten carry over 2%. Germline CDR1 and CDR2: MGHRA and YSYEKL. This CDR3 is built from 16 residues. The V gene end was trimmed by 1 base and the J gene end by 11 bases; junction bases not matched to a gene: 16.

The specimen was peripheral blood. The chain couples TRBV4-1 to TRBJ1-1; 7 bases fit TRBD1. The clonotype comes from a human donor in a cohort sampled during active COVID-19. In nucleotides, the CDR3 is TGCGCCAGCAGCCAAGCCTACTCCACGACAGGGCCGGGGGCTTTCTTT. Its protein is CASSQAYSTTGPGAFF.